The 3 T cell receptor beta chains given below trace back to one sample, sequenced in a study of blood T cells in healthy people across ages. Next came a second PCR, run for about 7 to 12 cycles, which used a sample-barcoded 5' primer along with a J-beta primer mix. TCRdb re-called the 5' RACE reads with MiXCR, one entry per CDR3 protein. The sample lists around 2 million distinct CDR3 sequences; more than 35% were seen once. Sequences were obtained from blood. These receptors were obtained from a human donor in good health.

Worth noting for this clonotype: With a much larger clone just one base away, this may be a read error. The rearrangement joins TRBV10-3 to TRBJ1-5; no clear D. Germline V CDR1 and CDR2: ENHRY, SYGVKD. The CDR3 has 13 amino acids. CDR3 bases: TGTGTCATCAGTGGATCGAGCAATCAGCCCCAGCATTTT. It translates to CVISGSSNQPQHF.

This clonotype has only a few counts. V gene TRBV7-2 combines with J gene TRBJ2-3; TRBD2 might be the D (7 bases). Looked up from germline, CDR1 is SGHTA and CDR2 is FQGNSA. V lost 3 bases and J lost 0, with 10 bases in between. The CDR3 length is 15 residues. Here the CDR3 reads CASSFGGQSTDTQYF. The DNA of the CDR3 is TGTGCCAGCAGCTTCGGGGGGCAAAGCACAGATACGCAGTATTTT.

The rearrangement uses TRBV3-1 and TRBJ2-7, with TRBD1 matching over 7 bases. With V trimmed by 4 bases and J by 7 bases, 7 bases remained unmatched. The V gene's germline CDR1 is LGHDT and CDR2 YNNKEL (reference sequence). CDR3 length: 13 amino acids. The CDR3 sequence is CASSPTGKWEQYF. CDR3 nucleotides: TGTGCCAGCAGCCCGACAGGGAAATGGGAGCAGTACTTC.